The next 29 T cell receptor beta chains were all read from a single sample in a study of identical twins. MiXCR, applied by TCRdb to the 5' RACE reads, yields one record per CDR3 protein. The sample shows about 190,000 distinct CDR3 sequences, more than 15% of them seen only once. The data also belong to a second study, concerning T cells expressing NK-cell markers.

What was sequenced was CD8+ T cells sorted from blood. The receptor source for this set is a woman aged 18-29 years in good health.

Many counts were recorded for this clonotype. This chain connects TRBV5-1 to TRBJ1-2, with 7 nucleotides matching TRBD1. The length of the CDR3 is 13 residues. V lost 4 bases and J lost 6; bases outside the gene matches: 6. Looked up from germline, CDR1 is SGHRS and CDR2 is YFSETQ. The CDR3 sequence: CASSDGGGDGYTF. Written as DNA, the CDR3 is TGCGCCAGCAGCGACGGAGGGGGCGATGGCTACACCTTC.

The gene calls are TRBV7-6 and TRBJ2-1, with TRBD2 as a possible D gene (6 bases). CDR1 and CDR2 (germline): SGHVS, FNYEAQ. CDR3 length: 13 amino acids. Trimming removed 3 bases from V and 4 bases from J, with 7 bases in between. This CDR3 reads CASSFSGYNEQFF. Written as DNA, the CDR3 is TGTGCCAGCAGCTTTAGCGGATACAATGAGCAGTTCTTC.

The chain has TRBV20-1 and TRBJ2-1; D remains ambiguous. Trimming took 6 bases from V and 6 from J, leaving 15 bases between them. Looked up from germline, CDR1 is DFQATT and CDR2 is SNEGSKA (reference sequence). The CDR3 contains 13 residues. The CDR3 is CSAPAGFPNEQFF. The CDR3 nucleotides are TGCAGTGCCCCCGCAGGCTTCCCCAATGAGCAGTTCTTC.

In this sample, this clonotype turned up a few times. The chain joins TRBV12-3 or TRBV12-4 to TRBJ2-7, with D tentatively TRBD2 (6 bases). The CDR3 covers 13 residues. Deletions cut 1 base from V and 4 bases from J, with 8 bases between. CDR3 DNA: TGTGCCAGCAGTTTAGGGACTACGTACGAGCAGTACTTC. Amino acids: CASSLGTTYEQYF.

The CDR3 DNA reads as TGTGCCAGCTCTCCAAACACGGCTGAAGCTTTCTTT. The encoded protein is CASSPNTAEAFF. The J gene is TRBJ1-1, the V gene TRBV18; unclear D gene. CDR3 length: 12 amino acids. Germline CDR1 is KGHSH and CDR2 is LQKENI. V was trimmed by 6 bases and J by 6 bases, leaving 11 bases between them. Complete variable domain (other parts from reference TRBV18 and TRBJ1-1): NAGVMQNPRHLVRRRGQEARLRCSPMKGHSHVYWYRQLPEEGLKFMVYLQKENIIDESGMPKERFSAEFPKEGPSILRIQQVVRGDSAAYFCASSPNTAEAFFGQGTRLTVV.

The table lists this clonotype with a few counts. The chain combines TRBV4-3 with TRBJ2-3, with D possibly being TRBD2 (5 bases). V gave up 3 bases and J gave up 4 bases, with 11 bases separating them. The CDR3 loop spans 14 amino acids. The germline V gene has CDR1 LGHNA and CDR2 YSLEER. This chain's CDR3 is CASSQADGADTQYF. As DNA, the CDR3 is TGCGCCAGCAGCCAGGCCGACGGGGCAGATACGCAGTATTTT.

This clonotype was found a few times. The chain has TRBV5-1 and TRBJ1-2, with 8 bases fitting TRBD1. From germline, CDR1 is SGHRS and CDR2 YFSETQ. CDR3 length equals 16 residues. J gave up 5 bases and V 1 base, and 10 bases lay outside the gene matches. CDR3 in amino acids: CASSLNSQGARYGYTF. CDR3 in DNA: TGCGCCAGCAGCTTGAATAGCCAGGGGGCACGTTATGGCTACACCTTC.

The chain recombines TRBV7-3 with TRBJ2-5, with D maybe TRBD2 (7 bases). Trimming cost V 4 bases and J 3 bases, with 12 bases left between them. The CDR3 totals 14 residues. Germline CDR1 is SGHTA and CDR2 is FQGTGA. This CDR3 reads CASSSLGGEETQYF. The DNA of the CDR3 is TGTGCCAGCAGCTCCCTAGGGGGGGAAGAGACCCAGTACTTC.

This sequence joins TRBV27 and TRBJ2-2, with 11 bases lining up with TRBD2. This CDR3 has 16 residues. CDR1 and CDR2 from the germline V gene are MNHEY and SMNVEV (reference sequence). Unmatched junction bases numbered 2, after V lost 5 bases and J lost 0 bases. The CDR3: CASSRLAGPNTGELFF. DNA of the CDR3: TGTGCCAGCAGTAGACTAGCGGGGCCGAACACCGGGGAGCTGTTTTTT.

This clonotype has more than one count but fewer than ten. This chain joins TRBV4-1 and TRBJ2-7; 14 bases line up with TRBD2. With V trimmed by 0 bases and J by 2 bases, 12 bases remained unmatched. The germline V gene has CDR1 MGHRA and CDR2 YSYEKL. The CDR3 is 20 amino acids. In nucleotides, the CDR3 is TGCGCCAGCAGCCAAGACAGGGGGACTAGCGGGAGCCATTATACCTACGAGCAGTACTTC. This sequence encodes CASSQDRGTSGSHYTYEQYF.

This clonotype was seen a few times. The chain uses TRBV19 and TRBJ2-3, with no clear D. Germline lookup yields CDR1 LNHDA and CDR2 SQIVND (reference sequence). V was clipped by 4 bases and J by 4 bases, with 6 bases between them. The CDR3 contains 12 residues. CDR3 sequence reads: CASSTRADTQYF. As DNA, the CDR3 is TGTGCCAGTAGTACCCGGGCAGATACGCAGTATTTT.

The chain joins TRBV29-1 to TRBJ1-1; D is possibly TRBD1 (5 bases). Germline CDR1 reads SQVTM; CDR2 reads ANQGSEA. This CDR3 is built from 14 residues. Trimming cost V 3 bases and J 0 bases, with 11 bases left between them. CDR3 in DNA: TGCAGCGTTGACCTGCAGGGTATGAACACTGAAGCTTTCTTT. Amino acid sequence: CSVDLQGMNTEAFF.

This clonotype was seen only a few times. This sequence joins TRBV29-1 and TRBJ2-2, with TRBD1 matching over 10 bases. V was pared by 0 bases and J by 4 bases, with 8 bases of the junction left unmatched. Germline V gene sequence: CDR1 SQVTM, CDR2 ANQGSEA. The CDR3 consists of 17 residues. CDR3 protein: CSVEDSRTGGSTGELFF. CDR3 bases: TGCAGCGTTGAAGATTCCAGGACAGGGGGGAGCACCGGGGAGCTGTTTTTT.

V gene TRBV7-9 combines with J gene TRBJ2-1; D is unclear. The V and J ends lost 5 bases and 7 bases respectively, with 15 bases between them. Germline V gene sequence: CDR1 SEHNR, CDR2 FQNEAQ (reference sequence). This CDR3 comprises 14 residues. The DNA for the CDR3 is TGTGCCAGCAGCGTGGCCGGACCCCTGAATGAGCAGTTCTTC. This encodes CASSVAGPLNEQFF.

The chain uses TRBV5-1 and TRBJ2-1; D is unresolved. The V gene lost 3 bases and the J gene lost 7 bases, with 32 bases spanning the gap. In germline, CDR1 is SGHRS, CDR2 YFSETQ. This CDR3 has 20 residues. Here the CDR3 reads CASSWWGYRADLTAGNEQFF. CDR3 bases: TGCGCCAGCAGCTGGTGGGGATACCGGGCCGACCTAACCGCTGGGAATGAGCAGTTCTTC.

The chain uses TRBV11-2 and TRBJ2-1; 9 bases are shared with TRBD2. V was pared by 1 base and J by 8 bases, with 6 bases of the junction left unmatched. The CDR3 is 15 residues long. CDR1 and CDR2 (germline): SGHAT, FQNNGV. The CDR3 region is CASSLVAGVLHEQFF. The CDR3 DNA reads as TGTGCCAGCAGCTTAGTAGCGGGAGTCTTACATGAGCAGTTCTTC.

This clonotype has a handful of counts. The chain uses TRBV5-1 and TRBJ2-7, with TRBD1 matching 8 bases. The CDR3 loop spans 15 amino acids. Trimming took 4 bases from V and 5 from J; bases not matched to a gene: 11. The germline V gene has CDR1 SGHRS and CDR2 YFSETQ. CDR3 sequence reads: CASSRERQGIDEQYF. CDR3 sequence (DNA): TGCGCCAGCAGCAGGGAGCGACAGGGGATTGACGAGCAGTACTTC.

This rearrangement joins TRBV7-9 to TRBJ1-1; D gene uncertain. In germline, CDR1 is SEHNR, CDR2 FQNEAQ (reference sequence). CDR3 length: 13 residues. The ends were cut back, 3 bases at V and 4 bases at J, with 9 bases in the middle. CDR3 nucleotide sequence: TGTGCCAGCAGCTTCGCAAGAAGCACTGAAGCTTTCTTT. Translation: CASSFARSTEAFF.

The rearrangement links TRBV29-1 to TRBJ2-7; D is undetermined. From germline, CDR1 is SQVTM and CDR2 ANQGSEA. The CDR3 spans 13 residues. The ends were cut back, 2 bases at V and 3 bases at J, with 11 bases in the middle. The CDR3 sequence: CSVEIATSYEQYF. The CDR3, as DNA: TGCAGCGTTGAAATCGCGACCAGCTACGAGCAGTACTTC.

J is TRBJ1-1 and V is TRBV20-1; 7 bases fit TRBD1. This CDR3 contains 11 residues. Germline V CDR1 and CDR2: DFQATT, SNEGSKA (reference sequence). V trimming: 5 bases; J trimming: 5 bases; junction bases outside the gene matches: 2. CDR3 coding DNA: TGCAGTGCTGAACAGGGGACTGAAGCTTTCTTT. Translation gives CSAEQGTEAFF.

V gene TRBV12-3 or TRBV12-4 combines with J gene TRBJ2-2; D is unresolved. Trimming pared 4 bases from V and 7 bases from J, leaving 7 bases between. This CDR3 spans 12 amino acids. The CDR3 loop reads CASSSMGGELFF. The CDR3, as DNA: TGTGCCAGCAGTTCCATGGGCGGGGAGCTGTTTTTT.

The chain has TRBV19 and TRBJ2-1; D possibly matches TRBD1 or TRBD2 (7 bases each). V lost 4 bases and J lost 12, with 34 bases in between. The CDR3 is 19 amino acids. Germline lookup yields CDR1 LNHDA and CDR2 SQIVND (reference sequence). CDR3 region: CASSSILVSDRERDRVQFF. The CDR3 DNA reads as TGTGCCAGTAGTAGTATCCTAGTATCCGACAGGGAGCGGGACCGGGTGCAGTTCTTC.

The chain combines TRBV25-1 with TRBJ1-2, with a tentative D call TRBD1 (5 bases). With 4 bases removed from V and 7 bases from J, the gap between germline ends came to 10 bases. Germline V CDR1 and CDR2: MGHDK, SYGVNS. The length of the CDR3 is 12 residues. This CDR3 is CASSGIGGGYTF. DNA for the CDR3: TGTGCCAGCAGTGGAATTGGGGGTGGCTACACCTTC.

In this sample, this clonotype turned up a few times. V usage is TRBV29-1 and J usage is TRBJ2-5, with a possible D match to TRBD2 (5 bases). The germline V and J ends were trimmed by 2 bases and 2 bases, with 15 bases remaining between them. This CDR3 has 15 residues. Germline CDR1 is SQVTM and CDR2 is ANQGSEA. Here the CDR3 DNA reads TGCAGCGTTGAATCAGGAGCGGAGGAACAAGAGACCCAGTACTTC. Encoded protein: CSVESGAEEQETQYF.

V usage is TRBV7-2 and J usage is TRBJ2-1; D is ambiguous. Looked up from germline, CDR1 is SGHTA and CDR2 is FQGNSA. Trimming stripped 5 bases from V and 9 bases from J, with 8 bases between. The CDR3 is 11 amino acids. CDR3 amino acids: CASSASGEQFF. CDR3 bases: TGTGCCAGCAGCGCGTCGGGTGAGCAGTTCTTC.

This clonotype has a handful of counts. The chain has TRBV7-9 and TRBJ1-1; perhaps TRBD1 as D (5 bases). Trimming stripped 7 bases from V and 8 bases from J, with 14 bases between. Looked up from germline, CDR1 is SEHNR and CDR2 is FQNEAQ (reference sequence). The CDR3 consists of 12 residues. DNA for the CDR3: TGTGCCAGCACCCCGCCGGGGGTCGAAGCTTTCTTT. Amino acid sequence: CASTPPGVEAFF.

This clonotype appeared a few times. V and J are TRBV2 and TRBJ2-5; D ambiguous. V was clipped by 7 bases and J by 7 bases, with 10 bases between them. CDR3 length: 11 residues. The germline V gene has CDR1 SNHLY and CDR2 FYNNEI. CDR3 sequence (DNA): TGTGCCAGCATCGCAGGCGGGACCCAGTACTTC. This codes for CASIAGGTQYF. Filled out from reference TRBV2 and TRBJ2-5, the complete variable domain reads EPEVTQTPSHQVTQMGQEVILRCVPISNHLYFYWYRQILGQKVEFLVSFYNNEISEKSEIFDDQFSVERPDGSNFTLKIRSTKLEDSAMYFCASIAGGTQYFGPGTRLLVL.

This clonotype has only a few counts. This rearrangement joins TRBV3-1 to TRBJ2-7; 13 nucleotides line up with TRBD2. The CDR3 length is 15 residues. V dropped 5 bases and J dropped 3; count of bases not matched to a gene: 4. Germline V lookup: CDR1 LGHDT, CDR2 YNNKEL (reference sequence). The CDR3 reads CASSRTSGSIYEQYF. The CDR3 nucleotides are TGTGCCAGCAGCAGGACTAGCGGGAGCATCTACGAGCAGTACTTC.

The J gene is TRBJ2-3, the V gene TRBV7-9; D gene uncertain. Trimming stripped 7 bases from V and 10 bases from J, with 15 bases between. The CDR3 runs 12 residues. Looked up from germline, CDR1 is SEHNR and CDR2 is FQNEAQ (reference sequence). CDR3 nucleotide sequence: TGTGCCAGCAACACGGATCGGGCTCCGCAGTATTTT. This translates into CASNTDRAPQYF.